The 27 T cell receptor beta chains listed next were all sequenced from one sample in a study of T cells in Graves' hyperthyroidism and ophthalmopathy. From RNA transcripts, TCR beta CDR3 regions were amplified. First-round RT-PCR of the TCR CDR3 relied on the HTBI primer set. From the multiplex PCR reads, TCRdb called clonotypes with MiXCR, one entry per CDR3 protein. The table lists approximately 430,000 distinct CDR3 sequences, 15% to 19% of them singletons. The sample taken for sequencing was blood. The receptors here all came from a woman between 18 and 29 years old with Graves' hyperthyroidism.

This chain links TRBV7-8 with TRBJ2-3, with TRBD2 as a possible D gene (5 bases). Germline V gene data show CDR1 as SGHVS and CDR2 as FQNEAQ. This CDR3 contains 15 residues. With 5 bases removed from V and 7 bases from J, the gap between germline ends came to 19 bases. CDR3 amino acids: CASSQPGGALYTQYF. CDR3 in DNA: TGTGCCAGCAGCCAACCAGGAGGTGCCCTCTATACGCAGTATTTT.

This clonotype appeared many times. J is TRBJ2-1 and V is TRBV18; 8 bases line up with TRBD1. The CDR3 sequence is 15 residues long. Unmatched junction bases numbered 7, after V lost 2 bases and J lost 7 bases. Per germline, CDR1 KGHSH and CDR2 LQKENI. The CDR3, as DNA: TGTGCCAGCTCACCATACCGACAGGGGTGGAATGAGCAGTTCTTC. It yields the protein CASSPYRQGWNEQFF.

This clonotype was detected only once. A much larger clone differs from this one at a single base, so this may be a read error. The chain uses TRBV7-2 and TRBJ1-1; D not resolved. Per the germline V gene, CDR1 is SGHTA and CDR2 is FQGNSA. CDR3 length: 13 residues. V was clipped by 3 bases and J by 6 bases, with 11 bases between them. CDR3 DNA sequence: TGTGCCAGCAGCTTTGGTGGGAGGCCTGAAGCTTTCTTT. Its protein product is CASSFGGRPEAFF.

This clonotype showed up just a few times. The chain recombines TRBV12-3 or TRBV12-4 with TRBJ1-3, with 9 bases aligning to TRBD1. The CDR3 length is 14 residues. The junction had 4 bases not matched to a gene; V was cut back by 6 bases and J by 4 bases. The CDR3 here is CASRTGGLGNTIYF. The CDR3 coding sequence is TGTGCCAGCAGAACAGGGGGCCTGGGAAACACCATATATTTT.

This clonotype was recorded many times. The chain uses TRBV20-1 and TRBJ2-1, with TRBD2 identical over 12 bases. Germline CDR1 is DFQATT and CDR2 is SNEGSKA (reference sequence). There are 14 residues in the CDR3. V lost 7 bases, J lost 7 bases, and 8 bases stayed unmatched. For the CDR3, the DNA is TGCAGTGTAAGGACTAGCGGGATTAAGAATGAGCAGTTCTTC. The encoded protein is CSVRTSGIKNEQFF.

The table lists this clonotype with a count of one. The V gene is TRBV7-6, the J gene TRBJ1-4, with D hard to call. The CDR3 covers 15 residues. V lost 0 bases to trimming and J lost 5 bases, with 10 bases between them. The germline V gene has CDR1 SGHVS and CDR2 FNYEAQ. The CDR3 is CASSLAQRNNEKLFF. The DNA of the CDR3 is TGTGCCAGCAGCTTAGCGCAGCGGAACAATGAAAAACTGTTTTTT.

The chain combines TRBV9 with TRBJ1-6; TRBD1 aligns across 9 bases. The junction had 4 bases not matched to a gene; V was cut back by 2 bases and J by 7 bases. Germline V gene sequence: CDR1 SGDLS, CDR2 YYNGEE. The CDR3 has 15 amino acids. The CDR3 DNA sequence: TGTGCCAGCAGCGTCACAGGGGGCAGGAATTCACCCCTCCACTTT. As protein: CASSVTGGRNSPLHF.

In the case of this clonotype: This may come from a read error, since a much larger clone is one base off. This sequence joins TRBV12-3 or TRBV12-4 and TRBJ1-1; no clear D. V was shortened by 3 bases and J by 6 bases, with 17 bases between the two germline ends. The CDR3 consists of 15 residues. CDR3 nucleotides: TGTGCCAGCAGTTTCTCCGGGAAAAGAGGCGCTGAAGCTTTCTTT. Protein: CASSFSGKRGAEAFF.

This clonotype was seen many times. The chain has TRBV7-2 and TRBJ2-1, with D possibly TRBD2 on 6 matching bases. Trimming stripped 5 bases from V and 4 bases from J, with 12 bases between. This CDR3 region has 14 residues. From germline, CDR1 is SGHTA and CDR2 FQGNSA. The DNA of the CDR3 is TGTGCCAGCAGCAAACGGGACTTTTACAATGAGCAGTTCTTC. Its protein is CASSKRDFYNEQFF.

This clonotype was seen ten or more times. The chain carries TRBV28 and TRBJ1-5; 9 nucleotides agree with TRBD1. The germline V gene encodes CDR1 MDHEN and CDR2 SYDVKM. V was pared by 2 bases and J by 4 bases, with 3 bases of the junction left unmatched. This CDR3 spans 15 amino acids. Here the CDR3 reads CASSLRTGDNQPQHF. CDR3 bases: TGTGCCAGCAGTTTACGGACAGGGGATAATCAGCCCCAGCATTTT.

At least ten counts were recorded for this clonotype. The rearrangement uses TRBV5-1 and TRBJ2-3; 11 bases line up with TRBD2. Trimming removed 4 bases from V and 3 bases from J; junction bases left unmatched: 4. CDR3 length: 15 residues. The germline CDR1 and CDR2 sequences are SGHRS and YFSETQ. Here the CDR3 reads CASSGIAGGTDTQYF. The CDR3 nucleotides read TGCGCCAGCAGCGGGATAGCGGGAGGGACAGATACGCAGTATTTT.

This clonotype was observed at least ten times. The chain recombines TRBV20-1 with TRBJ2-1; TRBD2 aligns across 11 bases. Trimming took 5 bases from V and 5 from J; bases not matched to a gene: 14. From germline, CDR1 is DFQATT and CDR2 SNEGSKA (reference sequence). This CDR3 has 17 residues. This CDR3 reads CSAAWGRGTSGNNEQFF. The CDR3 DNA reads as TGCAGTGCTGCCTGGGGAAGGGGGACTAGCGGTAACAATGAGCAGTTCTTC.

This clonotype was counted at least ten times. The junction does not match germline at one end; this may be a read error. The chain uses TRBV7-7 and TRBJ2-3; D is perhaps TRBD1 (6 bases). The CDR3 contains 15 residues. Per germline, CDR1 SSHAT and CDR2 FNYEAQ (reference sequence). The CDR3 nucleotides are TGTGCTAGCAGCCCACAGGGACCTTCGGGAGATACGCAGTATTTT. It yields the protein CASSPQGPSGDTQYF.

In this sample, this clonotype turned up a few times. The CDR3, as DNA: TGTGCCAGCAGCCTCACAGGTGGTCAGCCCCAGCATTTT. Amino acid sequence: CASSLTGGQPQHF. The chain joins TRBV7-2 to TRBJ1-5, with TRBD1 as a possible D gene (5 bases). From germline, CDR1 is SGHTA and CDR2 FQGNSA. Trimming removed 5 bases at V and 6 bases at J, with 11 bases between. This CDR3 spans 13 amino acids.

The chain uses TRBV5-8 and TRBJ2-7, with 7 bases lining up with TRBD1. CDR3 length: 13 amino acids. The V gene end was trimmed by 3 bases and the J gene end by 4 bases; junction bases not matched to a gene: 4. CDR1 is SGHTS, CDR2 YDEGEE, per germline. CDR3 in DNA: TGTGCCAGCAGCTCGACAGGGTGGTACGAGCAGTACTTC. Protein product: CASSSTGWYEQYF.

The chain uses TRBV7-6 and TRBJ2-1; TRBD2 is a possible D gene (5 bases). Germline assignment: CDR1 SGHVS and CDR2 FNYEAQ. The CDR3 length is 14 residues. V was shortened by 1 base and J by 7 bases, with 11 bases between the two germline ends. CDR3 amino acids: CASSLGYGVNEQFF. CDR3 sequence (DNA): TGTGCCAGCAGCTTAGGGTACGGGGTAAATGAGCAGTTCTTC.

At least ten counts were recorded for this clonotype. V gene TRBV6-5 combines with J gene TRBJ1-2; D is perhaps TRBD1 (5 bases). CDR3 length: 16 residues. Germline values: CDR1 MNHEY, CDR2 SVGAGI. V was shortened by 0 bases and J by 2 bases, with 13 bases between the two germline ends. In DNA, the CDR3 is TGTGCCAGCAGTTACTCACGGGACGGACGAAACTATGGCTACACCTTC. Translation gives CASSYSRDGRNYGYTF.

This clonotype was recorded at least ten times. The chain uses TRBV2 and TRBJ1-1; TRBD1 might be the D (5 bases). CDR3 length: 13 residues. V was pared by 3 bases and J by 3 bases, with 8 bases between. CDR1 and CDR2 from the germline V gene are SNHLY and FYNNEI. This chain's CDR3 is CASSDREDTEAFF. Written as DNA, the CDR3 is TGTGCCAGCAGTGACAGGGAGGACACTGAAGCTTTCTTT.

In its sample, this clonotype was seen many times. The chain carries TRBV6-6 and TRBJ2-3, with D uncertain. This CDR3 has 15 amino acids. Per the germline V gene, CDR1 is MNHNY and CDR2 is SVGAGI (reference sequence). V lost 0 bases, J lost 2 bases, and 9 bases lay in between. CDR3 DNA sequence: TGTGCCAGCAGTTACTCTTCCGGTACCACAGATACGCAGTATTTT. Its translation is CASSYSSGTTDTQYF.

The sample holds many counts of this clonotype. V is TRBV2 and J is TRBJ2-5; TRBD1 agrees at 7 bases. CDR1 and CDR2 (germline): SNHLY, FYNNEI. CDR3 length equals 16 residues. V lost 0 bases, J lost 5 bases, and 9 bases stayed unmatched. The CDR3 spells CASSEAPTGSRETQYF. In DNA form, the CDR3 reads TGTGCCAGCAGTGAAGCGCCGACAGGGTCGCGGGAGACCCAGTACTTC. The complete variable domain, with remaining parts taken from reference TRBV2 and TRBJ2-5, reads EPEVTQTPSHQVTQMGQEVILRCVPISNHLYFYWYRQILGQKVEFLVSFYNNEISEKSEIFDDQFSVERPDGSNFTLKIRSTKLEDSAMYFCASSEAPTGSRETQYFGPGTRLLVL.

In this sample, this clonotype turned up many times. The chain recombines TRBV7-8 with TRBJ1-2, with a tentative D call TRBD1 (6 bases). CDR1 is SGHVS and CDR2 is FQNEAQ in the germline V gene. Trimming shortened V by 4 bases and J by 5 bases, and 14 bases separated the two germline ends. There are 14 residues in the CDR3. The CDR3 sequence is CASSSPTGLYGYTF. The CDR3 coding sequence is TGTGCCAGCAGCTCACCCACAGGGTTGTATGGCTACACCTTC.

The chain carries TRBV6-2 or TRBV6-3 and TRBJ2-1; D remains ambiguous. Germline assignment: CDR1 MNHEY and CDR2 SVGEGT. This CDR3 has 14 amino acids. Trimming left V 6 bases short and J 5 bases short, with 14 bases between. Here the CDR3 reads CASRSPKDNNEQFF. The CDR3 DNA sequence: TGTGCCAGCAGGAGCCCGAAGGATAACAATGAGCAGTTCTTC.

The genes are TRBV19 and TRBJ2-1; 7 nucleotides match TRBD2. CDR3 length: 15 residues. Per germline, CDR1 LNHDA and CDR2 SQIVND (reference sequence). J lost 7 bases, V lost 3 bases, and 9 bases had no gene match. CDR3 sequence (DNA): TGTGCCAGTAGTATCGGGGGGTTAGCGGCGAATGAGCAGTTCTTC. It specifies CASSIGGLAANEQFF.

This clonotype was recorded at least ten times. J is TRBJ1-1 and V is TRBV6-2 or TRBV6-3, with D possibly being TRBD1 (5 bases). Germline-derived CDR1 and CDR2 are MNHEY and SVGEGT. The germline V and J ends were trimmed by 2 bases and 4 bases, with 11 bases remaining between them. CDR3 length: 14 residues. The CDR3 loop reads CASSYDIGGTEAFF. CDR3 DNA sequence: TGTGCCAGCAGTTACGATATTGGGGGCACTGAAGCTTTCTTT.

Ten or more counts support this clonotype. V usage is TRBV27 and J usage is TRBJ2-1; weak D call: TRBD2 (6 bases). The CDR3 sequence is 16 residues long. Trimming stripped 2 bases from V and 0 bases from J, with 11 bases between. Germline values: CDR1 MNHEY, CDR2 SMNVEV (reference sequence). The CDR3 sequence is CASSLIADYSYNEQFF. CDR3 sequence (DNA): TGTGCCAGCAGTTTAATAGCGGACTACTCCTACAATGAGCAGTTCTTC.

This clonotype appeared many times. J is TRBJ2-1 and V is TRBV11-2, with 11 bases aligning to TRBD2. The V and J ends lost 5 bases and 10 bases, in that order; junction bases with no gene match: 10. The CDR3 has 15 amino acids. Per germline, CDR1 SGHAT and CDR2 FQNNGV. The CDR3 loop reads CASSVLAGGLGEQFF. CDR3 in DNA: TGTGCCAGCAGCGTGCTAGCGGGAGGACTTGGAGAGCAGTTCTTC.

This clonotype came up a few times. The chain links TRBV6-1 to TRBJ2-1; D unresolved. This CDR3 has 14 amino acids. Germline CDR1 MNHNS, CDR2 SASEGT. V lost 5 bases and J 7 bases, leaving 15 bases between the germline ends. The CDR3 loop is CASSYPSSVNEQFF. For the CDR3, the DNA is TGTGCCAGCAGTTACCCCTCCTCAGTAAATGAGCAGTTCTTC.